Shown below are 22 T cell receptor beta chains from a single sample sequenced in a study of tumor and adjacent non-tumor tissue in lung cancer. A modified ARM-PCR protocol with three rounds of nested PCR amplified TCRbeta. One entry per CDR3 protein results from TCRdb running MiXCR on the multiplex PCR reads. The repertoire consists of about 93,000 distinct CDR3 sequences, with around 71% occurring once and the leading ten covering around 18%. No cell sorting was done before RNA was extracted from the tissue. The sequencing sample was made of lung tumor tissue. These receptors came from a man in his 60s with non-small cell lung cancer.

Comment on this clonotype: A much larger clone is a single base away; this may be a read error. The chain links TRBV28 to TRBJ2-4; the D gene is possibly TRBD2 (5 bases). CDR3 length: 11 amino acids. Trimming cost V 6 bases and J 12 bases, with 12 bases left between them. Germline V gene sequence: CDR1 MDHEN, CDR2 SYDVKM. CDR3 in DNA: TGTGCCAGCAGCCCGGAGGTGCGTCAGTACTTC. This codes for CASSPEVRQYF.

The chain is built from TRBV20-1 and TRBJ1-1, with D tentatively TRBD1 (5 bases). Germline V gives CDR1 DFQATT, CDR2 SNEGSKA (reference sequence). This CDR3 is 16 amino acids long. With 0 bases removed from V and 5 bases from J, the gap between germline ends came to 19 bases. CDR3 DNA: TGCAGTGCTAGAGATTTTACGGGGGGGTCGGAAACTGAAGCTTTCTTT. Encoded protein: CSARDFTGGSETEAFF.

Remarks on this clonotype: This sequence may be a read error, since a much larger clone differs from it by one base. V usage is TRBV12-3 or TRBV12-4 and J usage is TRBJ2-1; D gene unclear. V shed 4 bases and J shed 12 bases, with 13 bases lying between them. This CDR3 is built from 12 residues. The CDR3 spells CASSSPPTLQFF. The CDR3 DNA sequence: TGTGCCAGCAGTTCCCCCCCGACTTTGCAGTTCTTC.

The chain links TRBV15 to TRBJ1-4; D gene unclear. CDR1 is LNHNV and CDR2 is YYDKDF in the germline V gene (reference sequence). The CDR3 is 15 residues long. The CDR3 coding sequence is TGTGCAACACAACCTCGGGCCACCGCCGCGGAAAAACTGTTTTTT. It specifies CATQPRATAAEKLFF.

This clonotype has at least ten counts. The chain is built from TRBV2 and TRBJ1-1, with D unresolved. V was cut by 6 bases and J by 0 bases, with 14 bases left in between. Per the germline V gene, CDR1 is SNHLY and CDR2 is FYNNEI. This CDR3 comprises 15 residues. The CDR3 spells CASRAIDTMNTEAFF. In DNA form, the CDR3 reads TGTGCCAGCAGAGCAATTGACACGATGAACACTGAAGCTTTCTTT.

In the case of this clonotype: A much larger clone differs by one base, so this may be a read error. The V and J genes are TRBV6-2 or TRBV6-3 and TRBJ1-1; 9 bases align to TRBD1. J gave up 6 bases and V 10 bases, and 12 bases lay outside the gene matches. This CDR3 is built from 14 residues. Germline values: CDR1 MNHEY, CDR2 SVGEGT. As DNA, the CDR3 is TGTGCCACCAGCCGGACAGGGGACGGGCCTGAAGCTTTCTTT. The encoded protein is CATSRTGDGPEAFF.

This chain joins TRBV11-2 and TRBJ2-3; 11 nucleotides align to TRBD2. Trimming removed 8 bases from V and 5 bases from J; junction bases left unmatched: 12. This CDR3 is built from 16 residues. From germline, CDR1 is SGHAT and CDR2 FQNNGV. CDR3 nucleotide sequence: TGTGCCAGCGGCCGTAGCGGGAGGGCCATCGAAGATACGCAGTATTTT. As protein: CASGRSGRAIEDTQYF.

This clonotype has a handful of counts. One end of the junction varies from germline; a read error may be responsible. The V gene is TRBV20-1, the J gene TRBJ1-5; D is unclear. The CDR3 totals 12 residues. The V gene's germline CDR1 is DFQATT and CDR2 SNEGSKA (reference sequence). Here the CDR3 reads CSASTQDQAQHF. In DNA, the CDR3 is TGCAGTGCTAGTACCCAGGATCAGGCCCAGCATTTT.

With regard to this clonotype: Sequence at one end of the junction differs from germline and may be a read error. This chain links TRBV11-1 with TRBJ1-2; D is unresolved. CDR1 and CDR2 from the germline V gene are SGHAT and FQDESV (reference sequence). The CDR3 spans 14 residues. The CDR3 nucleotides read TGTGCCAGCAGCATAGCCGGCAGTAACTATGGCTACGCCTTC. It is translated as CASSIAGSNYGYAF.

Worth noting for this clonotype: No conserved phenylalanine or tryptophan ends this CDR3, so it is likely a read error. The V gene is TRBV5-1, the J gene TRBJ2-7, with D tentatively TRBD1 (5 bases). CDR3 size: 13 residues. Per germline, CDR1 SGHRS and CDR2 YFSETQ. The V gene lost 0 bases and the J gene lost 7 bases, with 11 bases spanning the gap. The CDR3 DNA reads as TGCGCCAGCAGCTTGGATTGGGGCTTGGAGCAGTACCTC. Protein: CASSLDWGLEQYL.

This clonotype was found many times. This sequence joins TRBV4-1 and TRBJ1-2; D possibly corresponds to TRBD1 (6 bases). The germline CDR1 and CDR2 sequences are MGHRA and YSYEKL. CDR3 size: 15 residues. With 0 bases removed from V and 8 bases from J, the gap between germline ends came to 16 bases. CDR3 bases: TGCGCCAGCAGCCAAGATCTCTACAGGGTGGGAGGCTACACCTTC. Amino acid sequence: CASSQDLYRVGGYTF.

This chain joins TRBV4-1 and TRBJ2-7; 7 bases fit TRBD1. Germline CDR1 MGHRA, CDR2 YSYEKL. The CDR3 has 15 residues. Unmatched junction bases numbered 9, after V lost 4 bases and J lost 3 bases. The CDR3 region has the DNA TGCGCCAGCAGCCTCACGGACAGGTCTATCTACGAGCAGTACTTC. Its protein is CASSLTDRSIYEQYF.

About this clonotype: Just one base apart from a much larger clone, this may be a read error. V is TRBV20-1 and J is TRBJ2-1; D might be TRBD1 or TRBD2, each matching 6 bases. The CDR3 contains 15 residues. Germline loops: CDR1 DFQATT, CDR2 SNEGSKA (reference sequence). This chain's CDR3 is CSASSLGGTNNEQIF. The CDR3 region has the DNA TGCAGTGCTAGTAGTTTAGGGGGGACCAACAATGAGCAGATCTTC.

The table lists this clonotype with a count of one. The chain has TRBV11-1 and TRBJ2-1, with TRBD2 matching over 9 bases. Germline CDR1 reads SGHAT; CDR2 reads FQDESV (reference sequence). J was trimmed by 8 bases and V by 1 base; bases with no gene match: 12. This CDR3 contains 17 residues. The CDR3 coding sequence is TGTGCCAGCAGCTTAGGCAGCGGGCGGGGGGGCTTCGATGAGCAGTTCTTC. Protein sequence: CASSLGSGRGGFDEQFF.

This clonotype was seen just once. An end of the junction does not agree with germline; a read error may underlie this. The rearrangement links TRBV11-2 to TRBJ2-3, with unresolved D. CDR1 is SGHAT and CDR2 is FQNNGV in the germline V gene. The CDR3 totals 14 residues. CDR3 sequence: CASGLMASADTLYF. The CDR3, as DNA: TGTGCCAGCGGATTAATGGCATCAGCAGATACGCTGTATTTT.

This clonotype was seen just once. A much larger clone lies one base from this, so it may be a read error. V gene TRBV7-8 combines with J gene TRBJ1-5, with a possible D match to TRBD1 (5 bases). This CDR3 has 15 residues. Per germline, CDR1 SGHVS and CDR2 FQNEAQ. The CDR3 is CARSLGTGSYQPQHF. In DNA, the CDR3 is TGTGCCAGGAGCTTAGGTACAGGAAGTTATCAGCCCCAGCATTTT.

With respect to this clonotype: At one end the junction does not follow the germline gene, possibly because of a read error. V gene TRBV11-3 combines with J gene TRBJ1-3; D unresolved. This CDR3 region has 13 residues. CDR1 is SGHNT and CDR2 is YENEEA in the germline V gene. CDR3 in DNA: TGCGCCAGCAGCTTGTCGTTGCGGAACACCATATTTTTT. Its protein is CASSLSLRNTIFF.

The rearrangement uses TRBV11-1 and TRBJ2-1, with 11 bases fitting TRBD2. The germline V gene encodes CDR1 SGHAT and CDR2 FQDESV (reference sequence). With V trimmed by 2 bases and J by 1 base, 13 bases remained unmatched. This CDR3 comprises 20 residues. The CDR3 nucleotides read TGTGCCAGCAGCTTAATCTTATCACTAGCGGGAGAAGGGTCCTACAATGAGCAGTTCTTC. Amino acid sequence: CASSLILSLAGEGSYNEQFF.

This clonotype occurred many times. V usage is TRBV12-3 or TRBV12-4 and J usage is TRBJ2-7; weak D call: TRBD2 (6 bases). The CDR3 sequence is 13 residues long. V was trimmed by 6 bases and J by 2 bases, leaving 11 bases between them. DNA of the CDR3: TGTGCCAGCAGAGTTAGCGGTGCCTACGAGCAGTACTTC. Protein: CASRVSGAYEQYF.

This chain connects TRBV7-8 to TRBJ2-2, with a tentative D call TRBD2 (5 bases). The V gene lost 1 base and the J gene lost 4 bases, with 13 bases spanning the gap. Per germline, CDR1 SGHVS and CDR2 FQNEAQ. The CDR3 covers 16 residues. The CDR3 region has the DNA TGTGCCAGCAGCTTAGAGTTAGCGTGGCTCACCGGGGAGCTGTTTTTT. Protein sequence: CASSLELAWLTGELFF.

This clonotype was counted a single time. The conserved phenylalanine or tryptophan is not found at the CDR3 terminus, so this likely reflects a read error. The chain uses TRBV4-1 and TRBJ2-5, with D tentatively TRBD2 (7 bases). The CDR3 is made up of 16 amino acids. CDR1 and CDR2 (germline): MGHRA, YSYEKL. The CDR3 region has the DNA TGCGCCATCAGCCAAGACGGGGGGCGAGGGGAAGAGACCCAGTACTCC. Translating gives CAISQDGGRGEETQYS.

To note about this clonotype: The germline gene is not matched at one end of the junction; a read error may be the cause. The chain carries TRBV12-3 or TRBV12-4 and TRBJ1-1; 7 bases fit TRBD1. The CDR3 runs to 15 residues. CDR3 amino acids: CASRHDRVQGTEALF. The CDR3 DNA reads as TGTGCCAGTAGGCACGACAGGGTCCAGGGAACTGAAGCTCTCTTT.